Following are 4 T cell receptor beta chains from one sample sequenced in a study of blood T cell repertoires in COVID-19. The table came from immunoSEQ multiplex PCR; TCRdb's copy has only in-frame clones and leaves some out. The profile shows roughly 200,000 clones, around 85% of them singletons. Sample: peripheral blood. The receptors here all came from a person aged 70 to 85 with COVID-19, enrolled during active disease.

The chain combines TRBV30 with TRBJ1-5; D ambiguous. In germline, CDR1 is GTSNPN, CDR2 SVGIG (reference sequence). V lost 3 bases to trimming and J lost 6 bases, with 18 bases between them. The CDR3 length is 15 residues. CDR3 in DNA: TGTGCCTGGAGCCCCCGGGGAGTGGTAGGTCAGCCCCAGCATTTT. Translating gives CAWSPRGVVGQPQHF.

This chain connects TRBV7-3 to TRBJ2-3, with TRBD2 matching over 8 bases. Germline V lookup: CDR1 SGHTA, CDR2 FQGTGA. The CDR3 spans 15 residues. V gave up 7 bases and J gave up 6 bases; unmatched junction bases: 12. The CDR3 DNA is TGTGCCAGCAAACAGGGACTAGGGCATTCGGATACGCAGTATTTT. It codes for CASKQGLGHSDTQYF.

The chain is built from TRBV3-1 (or the pseudogene TRBV3-2) and TRBJ2-1, with a possible D match to TRBD2 (5 bases). This CDR3 contains 14 residues. Germline V gives CDR1 LGHDT, CDR2 YNNKEL (reference sequence). The germline V and J ends were trimmed by 4 bases and 1 base, with 8 bases remaining between them. The CDR3 sequence is CASSPGSSYNEQFF. The CDR3 nucleotides are TGTGCCAGCAGCCCGGGGAGTTCCTACAATGAGCAGTTCTTC.

The rearrangement uses TRBV6-6 and TRBJ1-5; 9 bases fit TRBD1. V gave up 7 bases and J gave up 0 bases; unmatched junction bases: 4. CDR1 and CDR2 (germline): MNHNY, SVGAGI (reference sequence). There are 15 residues in the CDR3. This CDR3 reads CASNTGGFSNQPQHF. CDR3 in DNA: TGTGCCAGCAATACAGGGGGCTTTAGCAATCAGCCCCAGCATTTT.